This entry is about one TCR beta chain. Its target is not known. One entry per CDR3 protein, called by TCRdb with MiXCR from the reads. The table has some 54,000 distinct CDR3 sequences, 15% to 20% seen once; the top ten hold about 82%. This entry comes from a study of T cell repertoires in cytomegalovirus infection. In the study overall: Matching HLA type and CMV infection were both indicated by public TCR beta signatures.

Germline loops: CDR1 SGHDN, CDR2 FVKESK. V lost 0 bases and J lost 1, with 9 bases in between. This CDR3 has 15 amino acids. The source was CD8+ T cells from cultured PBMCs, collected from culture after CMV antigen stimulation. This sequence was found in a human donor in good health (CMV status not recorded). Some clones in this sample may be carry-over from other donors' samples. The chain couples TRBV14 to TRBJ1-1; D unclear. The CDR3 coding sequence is TGTGCCAGCAGCCAAGAAGGAGCCACGAACACTGAAGCTTTCTTT. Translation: CASSQEGATNTEAFF.